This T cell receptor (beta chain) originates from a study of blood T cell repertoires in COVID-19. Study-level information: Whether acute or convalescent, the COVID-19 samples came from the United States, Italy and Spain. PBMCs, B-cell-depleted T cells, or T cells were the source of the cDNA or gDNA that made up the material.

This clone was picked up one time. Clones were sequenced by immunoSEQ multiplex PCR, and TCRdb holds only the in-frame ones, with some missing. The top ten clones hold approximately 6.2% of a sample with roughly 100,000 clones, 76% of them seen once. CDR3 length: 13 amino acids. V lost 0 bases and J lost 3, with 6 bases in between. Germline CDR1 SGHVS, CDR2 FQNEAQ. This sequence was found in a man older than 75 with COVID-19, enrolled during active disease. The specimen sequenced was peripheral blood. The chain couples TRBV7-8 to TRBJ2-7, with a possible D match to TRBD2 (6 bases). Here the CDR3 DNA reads TGTGCCAGCAGCTTAGCGCGGGACTACGAGCAGTACTTC. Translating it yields CASSLARDYEQYF.